The entry that follows covers one TCR beta chain sequence. The antigen is unknown. This specimen comes from a study of T cell repertoires in cytomegalovirus infection. Study-wide background: Newly reported HLA-C-restricted and thoroughly characterized HLA-B-restricted CMV epitopes were employed. Public TCR beta signatures provided an indication of both CMV infection and a matching HLA type. Study conclusions and caveats: Cumulated frequencies of public TCR beta families served to identify carriers of CMV plus the relevant HLA. What dominated the ex vivo response were HLA-C-restricted CMV-specific TCR beta clonotypes.

V lost 5 bases to trimming and J lost 9 bases, with 15 bases between them. This CDR3 has 13 residues. Germline V gene sequence: CDR1 MNHEY, CDR2 SMNVEV (reference sequence). MiXCR was run by TCRdb on the reads, yielding one entry per CDR3 protein. Here the sample spans about 900,000 distinct CDR3 sequences, less than 40% being singletons. The sequence came from a human donor in good health (CMV status not recorded). Some clones in this sample may be carry-over from other donors' samples. The sequences come from cultured CD8+ T cells from PBMCs, collected from culture after CMV antigen stimulation. J is TRBJ2-3 and V is TRBV27, with D possibly matching TRBD1 (5 bases). The chain's CDR3 is CASSPDSQGTQYF. Written as DNA, the CDR3 is TGTGCCAGCAGTCCCGACTCGCAGGGCACGCAGTATTTT.